The following is a TCR beta chain sequence with its context. Its antigen is not known. This may arise from a read error, as a much more abundant clone is one base away. This sample also contains other DNA sequences that code for the same CDR3. A split of CD4+ cells into CD45RA+ naive and CD45RA-negative memory subsets was performed. V lost 4 bases to trimming and J lost 7 bases; unmatched junction nucleotides: 4. Per germline, CDR1 SGHRS and CDR2 YFSETQ. This CDR3 contains 14 residues. The sample originates from a study of shared clonotypes between healthy human individuals. The study's findings and limits: Naive CD4 clonotypes overlapped across several donors at roughly 5.1%.

Clones were read by immunoSEQ multiplex PCR, and TCRdb kept only the in-frame ones, dropping some. The sample yields over 700,000 clones, over 60% seen once. V usage is TRBV5-1 and J usage is TRBJ2-1; 11 bases are a match to TRBD2. Specimen: memory CD4+ T cells sorted from blood. As for subset: CD45RA-negative fraction. The clonotype originates from a young woman in good health. Written as DNA, the CDR3 is TGCGCCAGCAGCCCCGGGACTAGCGGAAATGAGCAGTTCTTC. Translating gives CASSPGTSGNEQFF. Together with reference TRBV5-1 and TRBJ2-1, the CDR3 gives the full variable domain: KAGVTQTPRYLIKTRGQQVTLSCSPISGHRSVSWYQQTPGQGLQFLFEYFSETQRNKGNFPGRFSGRQFSNSRSEMNVSTLELGDSALYLCASSPGTSGNEQFFGPGTRLTVL.